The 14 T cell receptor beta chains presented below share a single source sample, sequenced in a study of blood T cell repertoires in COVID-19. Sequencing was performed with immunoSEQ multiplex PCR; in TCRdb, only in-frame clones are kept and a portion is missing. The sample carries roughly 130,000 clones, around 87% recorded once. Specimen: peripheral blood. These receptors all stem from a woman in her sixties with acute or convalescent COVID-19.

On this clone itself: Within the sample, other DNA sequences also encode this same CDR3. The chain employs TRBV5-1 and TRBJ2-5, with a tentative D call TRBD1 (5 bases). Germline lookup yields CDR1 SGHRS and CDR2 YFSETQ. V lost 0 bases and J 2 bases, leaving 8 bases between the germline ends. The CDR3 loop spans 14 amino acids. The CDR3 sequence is CASSLGAGQETQYF. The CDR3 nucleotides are TGCGCCAGCAGCTTGGGGGCAGGGCAAGAGACCCAGTACTTC.

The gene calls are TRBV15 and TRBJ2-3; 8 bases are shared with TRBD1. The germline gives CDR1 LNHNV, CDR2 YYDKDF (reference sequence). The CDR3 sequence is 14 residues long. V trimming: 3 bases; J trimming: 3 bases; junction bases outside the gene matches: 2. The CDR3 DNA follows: TGTGCCACCAGCAGCGGACAGGGAACAGATACGCAGTATTTT. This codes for CATSSGQGTDTQYF.

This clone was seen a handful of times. Written as DNA, the CDR3 is TGTGCCAGCAGTGAAGGACAAGTTAGCAATCAGCCCCAGCATTTT. Its translation is CASSEGQVSNQPQHF. The chain recombines TRBV2 with TRBJ1-5, with D hard to call. Germline V lookup: CDR1 SNHLY, CDR2 FYNNEI. Trimming shortened V by 1 base and J by 0 bases, and 7 bases separated the two germline ends. The CDR3 length is 15 residues.

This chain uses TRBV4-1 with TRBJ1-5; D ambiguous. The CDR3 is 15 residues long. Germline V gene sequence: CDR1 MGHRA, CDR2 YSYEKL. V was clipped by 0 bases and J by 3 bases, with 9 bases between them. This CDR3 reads CASSQDLGFNQPQHF. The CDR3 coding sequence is TGCGCCAGCAGCCAAGACCTCGGGTTCAATCAGCCCCAGCATTTT.

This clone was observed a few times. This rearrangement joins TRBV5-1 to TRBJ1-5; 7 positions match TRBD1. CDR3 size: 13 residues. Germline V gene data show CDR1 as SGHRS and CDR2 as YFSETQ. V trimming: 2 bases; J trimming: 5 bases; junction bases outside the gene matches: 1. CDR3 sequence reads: CASSFTGDQPQHF. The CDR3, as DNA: TGCGCCAGCAGCTTTACAGGGGATCAGCCCCAGCATTTT.

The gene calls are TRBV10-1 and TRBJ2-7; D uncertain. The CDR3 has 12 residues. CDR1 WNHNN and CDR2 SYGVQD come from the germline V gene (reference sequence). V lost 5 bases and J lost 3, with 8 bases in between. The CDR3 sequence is CASSSGIYEQYF. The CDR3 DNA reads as TGCGCCAGCAGTTCAGGCATCTACGAGCAGTACTTC.

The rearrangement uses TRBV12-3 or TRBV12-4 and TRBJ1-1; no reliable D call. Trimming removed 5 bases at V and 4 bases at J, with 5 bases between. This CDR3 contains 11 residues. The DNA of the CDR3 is TGTGCCAGCAGTCGGGTCACTGAAGCTTTCTTT. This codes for CASSRVTEAFF.

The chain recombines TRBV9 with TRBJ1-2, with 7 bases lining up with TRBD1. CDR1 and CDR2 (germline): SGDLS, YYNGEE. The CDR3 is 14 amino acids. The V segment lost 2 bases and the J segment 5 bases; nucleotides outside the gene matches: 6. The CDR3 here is CASSVDRARYGYTF. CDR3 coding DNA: TGTGCCAGCAGCGTTGACAGGGCTAGGTATGGCTACACCTTC.

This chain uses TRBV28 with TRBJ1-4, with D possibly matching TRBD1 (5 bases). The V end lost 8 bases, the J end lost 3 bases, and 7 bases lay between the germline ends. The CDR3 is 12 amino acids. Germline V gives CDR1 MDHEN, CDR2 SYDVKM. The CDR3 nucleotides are TGTGCCAGCCAGACAGCTAATGAAAAACTGTTTTTT. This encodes CASQTANEKLFF.

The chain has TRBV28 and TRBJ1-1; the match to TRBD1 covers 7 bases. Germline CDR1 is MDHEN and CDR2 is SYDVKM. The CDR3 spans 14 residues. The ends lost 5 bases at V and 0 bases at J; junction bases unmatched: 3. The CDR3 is CASSPTGVNTEAFF. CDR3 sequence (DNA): TGTGCCAGCAGTCCAACAGGGGTGAACACTGAAGCTTTCTTT. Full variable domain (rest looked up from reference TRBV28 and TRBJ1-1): DVKVTQSSRYLVKRTGEKVFLECVQDMDHENMFWYRQDPGLGLRLIYFSYDVKMKEKGDIPEGYSVSREKKERFSLILESASTNQTSMYLCASSPTGVNTEAFFGQGTRLTVV.

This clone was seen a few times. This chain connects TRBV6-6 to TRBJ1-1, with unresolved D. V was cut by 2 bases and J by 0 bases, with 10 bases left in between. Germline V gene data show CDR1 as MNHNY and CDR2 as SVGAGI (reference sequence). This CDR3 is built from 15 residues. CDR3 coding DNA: TGTGCCAGCAGTTACGAAGGAGGAGTGAACACTGAAGCTTTCTTT. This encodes CASSYEGGVNTEAFF.

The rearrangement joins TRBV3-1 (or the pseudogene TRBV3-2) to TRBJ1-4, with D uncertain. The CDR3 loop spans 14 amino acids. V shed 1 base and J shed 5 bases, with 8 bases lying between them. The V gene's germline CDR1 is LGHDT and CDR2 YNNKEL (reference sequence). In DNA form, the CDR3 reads TGTGCCAGCAGCCAAGGGCACCCGAATGAAAAACTGTTTTTT. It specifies CASSQGHPNEKLFF.

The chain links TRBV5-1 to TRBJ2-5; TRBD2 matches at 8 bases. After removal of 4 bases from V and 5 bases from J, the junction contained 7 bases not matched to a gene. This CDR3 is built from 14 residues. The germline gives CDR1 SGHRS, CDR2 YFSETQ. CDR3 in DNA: TGCGCCAGCAGCCCGGGAGGGCCTTCTGAGACCCAGTACTTC. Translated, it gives CASSPGGPSETQYF.

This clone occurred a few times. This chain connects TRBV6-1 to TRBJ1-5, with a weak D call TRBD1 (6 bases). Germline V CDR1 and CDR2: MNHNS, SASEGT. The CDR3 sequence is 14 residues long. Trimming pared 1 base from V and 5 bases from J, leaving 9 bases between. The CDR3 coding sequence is TGTGCCAGCAGTGAAGGGACAGTTTATCAGCCCCAGCATTTT. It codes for CASSEGTVYQPQHF.